Below are 11 T cell receptor beta chains sequenced from a single sample in a study of CD8+CD57+ T cells in acquired aplastic anemia. Patients selected for sequencing had displayed CD8+CD57+ cell expansion by flow cytometry. The use of genomic DNA as template underpinned the TCR beta VDJ and CDR3 profiling. From the reads, TCRdb called clonotypes with MiXCR, one entry per CDR3 protein. The repertoire has about 180,000 distinct CDR3 sequences, less than 60% of them found once; the top ten carry 1.8%. Sample: sorted CD4+, CD8+, or CD8+CD57+ T cells (not recorded which) from PBMCs. These receptors all come from a human donor with aplastic anemia.

The chain uses TRBV2 and TRBJ1-1, with TRBD1 as a possible D gene (5 bases). The germline gives CDR1 SNHLY, CDR2 FYNNEI. This CDR3 contains 14 residues. The ends were cut back, 8 bases at V and 0 bases at J, with 13 bases in the middle. The CDR3 here is CASFISRVNTEAFF. The CDR3 DNA reads as TGTGCCAGCTTCATAAGCAGGGTGAACACTGAAGCTTTCTTT.

The table lists this clonotype with a few counts. The chain has TRBV24-1 and TRBJ2-2, with no clear D. Germline-derived CDR1 and CDR2 are KGHDR and SFDVKD. This CDR3 has 15 amino acids. The ends were cut back, 7 bases at V and 4 bases at J, with 15 bases in the middle. Here the CDR3 DNA reads TGTGCCACCAGCCAAGCAGCAGAGCGCACCGGGGAGCTGTTTTTT. Amino acid sequence: CATSQAAERTGELFF.

The sample holds many counts of this clonotype. The chain uses TRBV12-3 or TRBV12-4 and TRBJ2-5; a weak D match, TRBD1 (6 bases). The CDR3 is made up of 12 amino acids. Trimming pared 7 bases from V and 7 bases from J, leaving 13 bases between. The CDR3 DNA sequence: TGTGCCAGCATGACAGGAGAGGGGACCCAGTACTTC. Its translation: CASMTGEGTQYF.

This clonotype was detected only once. CDR3 sequence (DNA): TGTGCCAGCAGCCCTAAGACAGGGAATCAGCCCCAGCATTTT. As protein: CASSPKTGNQPQHF. V gene TRBV7-2 combines with J gene TRBJ1-5; TRBD1 agrees at 7 bases. V trimming: 5 bases; J trimming: 4 bases; junction bases outside the gene matches: 5. The CDR3 consists of 14 residues. The germline V gene has CDR1 SGHTA and CDR2 FQGNSA.

This clonotype was seen at least ten times. The chain couples TRBV18 to TRBJ1-6; 8 bases match TRBD1. In germline, CDR1 is KGHSH, CDR2 LQKENI. Germline trimming cut 10 bases from V and 7 bases from J; bases unmatched to any gene: 3. This CDR3 comprises 12 residues. CDR3 in DNA: TGTGCCACCAGGACAGGGAATTCACCCCTCCACTTT. This sequence encodes CATRTGNSPLHF.

The CDR3 spells CASADRYSEPLHF. The CDR3 nucleotides read TGTGCCAGCGCGGACAGGTATAGCGAGCCCCTCCACTTT. This chain connects TRBV19 to TRBJ1-6, with 7 bases aligning to TRBD1. This CDR3 has 13 residues. With 9 bases clipped from V and 13 bases from J, the junction kept 12 bases outside the gene matches. CDR1 is LNHDA and CDR2 is SQIVND in the germline V gene (reference sequence).

This chain connects TRBV10-3 to TRBJ2-5; the D call may be TRBD1 or TRBD2 (5 bases each). The CDR3 spans 14 residues. The V end lost 4 bases, the J end lost 2 bases, and 11 bases lay between the germline ends. Germline V gene sequence: CDR1 ENHRY, CDR2 SYGVKD. The CDR3 sequence: CAISVGTEQETQYF. CDR3 nucleotide sequence: TGTGCCATCAGTGTAGGGACGGAACAAGAGACCCAGTACTTC.

CDR3 region: CSALSGANVLTF. The CDR3 DNA is TGCAGTGCCCTCTCTGGGGCCAACGTCCTGACTTTC. The chain carries TRBV20-1 and TRBJ2-6; D is unclear. V lost 6 bases to trimming and J lost 0 bases, with 3 bases between them. Germline assignment: CDR1 DFQATT and CDR2 SNEGSKA (reference sequence). This CDR3 is 12 amino acids long.

The genes are TRBV7-8 and TRBJ2-7, with D possibly matching TRBD1 (5 bases). Trimming shortened V by 5 bases and J by 3 bases, and 8 bases separated the two germline ends. This CDR3 contains 12 residues. CDR1 and CDR2 (germline): SGHVS, FQNEAQ. The CDR3 DNA is TGTGCCAGCAGCCCGGACAACTACGAGCAGTACTTC. Its translation is CASSPDNYEQYF.

The rearrangement uses TRBV5-1 and TRBJ1-1; D is unresolved. V lost 0 bases and J 1 base, leaving 10 bases between the germline ends. The CDR3 totals 15 residues. Germline V gene lookup returns CDR1 SGHRS and CDR2 YFSETQ. The CDR3 region is CASSLEGRRNTEAFF. CDR3 sequence (DNA): TGCGCCAGCAGCTTGGAAGGGCGGAGGAACACTGAAGCTTTCTTT.

This clonotype was counted at least ten times. The CDR3 region has the DNA TGTGCCATTGGGGACACCGTAAATTCACCCCTCCACTTT. Translated: CAIGDTVNSPLHF. The V and J genes are TRBV19 and TRBJ1-6; tentative D call: TRBD1 (6 bases). The CDR3 sequence is 13 residues long. The V gene lost 10 bases and the J gene lost 7 bases, with 14 bases spanning the gap. The germline V gene has CDR1 LNHDA and CDR2 SQIVND (reference sequence).